These T cell receptor beta chains were read from a single sample in a study of chemoradiotherapy in HPV16-positive cancers. TCRdb's copy holds only in-frame clones and misses some; the assay was immunoSEQ multiplex PCR. Of some 6,000 clones in the sample, under 85% were seen once. Material: tumor tissue, obtained from a patient who underwent chemoradiotherapy. The receptors stem from a human donor with HPV-associated anogenital cancer. Each CDR3 is given with its conserved first and last residue. The D gene is left open where the match is weak. Not all rows give a size; the values are once, few, many and, for expanded clones, a class.

length: 14
D: -
V: TRBV7-2
J: TRBJ1-1
size: -
DNA: TGTGCCAGCAGCTTAGCCAGCTTGAACACTGAAGCTTTCTTT
CDR3: CASSLASLNTEAFF

length: 16
D: TRBD1
V: TRBV13
J: TRBJ1-6
size: few
DNA: TGTGCCAGCAGCCAAGGGACAGACCGTAGGAGTTCACCCCTCCACTTT
CDR3: CASSQGTDRRSSPLHF

length: 20
D: TRBD1
V: TRBV28
J: TRBJ1-6
size: -
DNA: TGTGCCAGCAGTTTCAAAGGGACAGGGGGTCTACGGGGTTATAATTCACCCCTCCACTTT
CDR3: CASSFKGTGGLRGYNSPLHF

length: 17
D: TRBD2
V: TRBV10-3
J: TRBJ2-5
size: -
DNA: TGTGCCATCAGTGACCCAGGCAGCGGGGGCCTGCAAGAGACCCAGTACTTC
CDR3: CAISDPGSGGLQETQYF

length: 11
D: -
V: TRBV5-6
J: TRBJ1-1
size: -
DNA: TGTGCCAGCAGCTTTGAAGAAGAAGCTTTCTTT
CDR3: CASSFEEEAFF

length: 12
D: -
V: TRBV7-9
J: TRBJ2-7
size: -
DNA: TGTGCCAGCAGACAGTCGGGGTACGAGCAGTACTTC
CDR3: CASRQSGYEQYF

length: 13
D: -
V: TRBV18
J: TRBJ1-4
size: -
DNA: TGTGCCAGCTCACCCCCATCGGATGAAAAACTGTTTTTT
CDR3: CASSPPSDEKLFF

length: 15
D: -
V: TRBV2
J: TRBJ1-3
size: -
DNA: TGTGCCAGCAGTGAAGTGTGGGGGGCTGGAAACACCATATATTTT
CDR3: CASSEVWGAGNTIYF

length: 15
D: -
V: TRBV10-3
J: TRBJ1-3
size: -
DNA: TGTGCCATCAGCCTATCTTTACTATCTGGAAACACCATATATTTT
CDR3: CAISLSLLSGNTIYF

length: 13
D: -
V: TRBV19
J: TRBJ1-2
size: -
DNA: TGTGCCAGTACCCAGGACAGACACTATGGCTACACCTTC
CDR3: CASTQDRHYGYTF

length: 12
D: TRBD1
V: TRBV28
J: TRBJ1-4
size: medium-sized
DNA: TGTGCCAGCGGGACAGGGGTCGAAAAACTGTTTTTT
CDR3: CASGTGVEKLFF

length: 16
D: TRBD1
V: TRBV19
J: TRBJ1-1
size: -
DNA: TGTGCCAGCCAGATGACGGGACAGGGGATGAACACTGAAGCTTTCTTT
CDR3: CASQMTGQGMNTEAFF

length: 15
D: -
V: TRBV5-4
J: TRBJ1-6
size: -
DNA: TGTGCCAGCAGCTTGGCGACAGGTGGGGATTCACCCCTCCACTTT
CDR3: CASSLATGGDSPLHF

length: 15
D: TRBD2
V: TRBV11-2
J: TRBJ2-5
size: -
DNA: TGTGCCAGCAGCTTAGGTCCGGGACTAAAAGAGACCCAGTACTTC
CDR3: CASSLGPGLKETQYF

length: 14
D: TRBD1
V: TRBV29-1
J: TRBJ1-4
size: -
DNA: TGCAGCGCCCAGGGGGGGATCAGAAATGAAAAACTGTTTTTT
CDR3: CSAQGGIRNEKLFF

length: 18
D: TRBD2
V: TRBV4-2
J: TRBJ2-1
size: -
DNA: TGTGCCAGCAGCCCTCACGTTCCCCGGGGGGGCCATCGTGGTGAGCAGTTCTTC
CDR3: CASSPHVPRGGHRGEQFF

length: 14
D: TRBD2
V: TRBV18
J: TRBJ2-7
size: -
DNA: TGTGCCAGCTCACCGAGCGGGGGGGACCACGAGCAGTACTTC
CDR3: CASSPSGGDHEQYF

length: 16
D: -
V: TRBV4-1
J: TRBJ1-3
size: once
DNA: TGCGCCAGCAGCCAAGATCAGGGGAACTACGGAAACACCATATATTTT
CDR3: CASSQDQGNYGNTIYF

length: 16
D: -
V: TRBV5-1
J: TRBJ1-3
size: -
DNA: TGCGCCAGCAGCTTGGCGCCGGACTACTCTGGAAACACCATATATTTT
CDR3: CASSLAPDYSGNTIYF